This TCR beta chain was sequenced during a study of identical twins. Overall study results and limits: Researchers caution that invariant MAIT and iNKT cells could partly confound zero-insertion analyses. Out-of-frame TCR alpha sharing observed in monozygotic twins exceeded model estimates.

This clonotype turned up a few times. Its antigen is not identified. Germline values: CDR1 SQVTM, CDR2 ANQGSEA. V was shortened by 1 base and J by 4 bases, with 14 bases between the two germline ends. The CDR3 runs 14 residues. One entry per CDR3 protein, called by TCRdb with MiXCR from the 5' RACE reads. The sample lists 450,000 to 600,000 distinct CDR3 sequences, about 22% seen once, with 0.4% to 0.6% in the top ten. Another study also made use of these data, one on yellow fever vaccine responses in identical twins.

This sequence originates from a woman aged 18 to 35 in good health. Specimen: CD4+ T cells sorted from blood. This sequence joins TRBV29-1 and TRBJ2-7; D gene unclear. CDR3 amino acids: CSVEGAGESYEQYF. CDR3 nucleotide sequence: TGCAGCGTTGAAGGGGCAGGTGAGAGTTACGAGCAGTACTTC.